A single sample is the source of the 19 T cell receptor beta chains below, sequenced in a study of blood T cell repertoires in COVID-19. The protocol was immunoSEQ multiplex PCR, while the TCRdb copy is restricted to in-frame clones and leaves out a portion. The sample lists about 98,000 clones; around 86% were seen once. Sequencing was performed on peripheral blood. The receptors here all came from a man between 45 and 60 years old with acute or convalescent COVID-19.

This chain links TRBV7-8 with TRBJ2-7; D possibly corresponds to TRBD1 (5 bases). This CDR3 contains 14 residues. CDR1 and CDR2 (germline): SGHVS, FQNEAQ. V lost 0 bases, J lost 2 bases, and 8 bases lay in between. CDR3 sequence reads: CASSLAPGTYEQYF. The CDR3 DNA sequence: TGTGCCAGCAGCTTAGCCCCAGGGACCTACGAGCAGTACTTC.

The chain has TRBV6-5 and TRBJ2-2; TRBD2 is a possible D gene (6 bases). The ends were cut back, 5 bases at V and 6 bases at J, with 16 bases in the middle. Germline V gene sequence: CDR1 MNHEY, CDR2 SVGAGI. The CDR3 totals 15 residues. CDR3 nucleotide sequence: TGTGCCAGCAGTACCTCCACTAGCTGGGCCGGGGAGCTGTTTTTT. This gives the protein CASSTSTSWAGELFF.

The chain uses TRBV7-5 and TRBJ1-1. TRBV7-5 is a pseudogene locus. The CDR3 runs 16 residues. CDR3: CVRSLDEGGADGEAFF. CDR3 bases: TGTGTCAGAAGCTTAGATGAAGGAGGGGCGGACGGTGAAGCTTTCTTT.

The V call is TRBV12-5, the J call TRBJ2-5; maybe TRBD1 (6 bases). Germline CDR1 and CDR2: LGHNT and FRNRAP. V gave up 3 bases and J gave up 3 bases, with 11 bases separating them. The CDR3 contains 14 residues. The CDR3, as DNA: TGTGCTAGTGGTTTAGGGGGAAGCGAAGAGACCCAGTACTTC. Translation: CASGLGGSEETQYF.

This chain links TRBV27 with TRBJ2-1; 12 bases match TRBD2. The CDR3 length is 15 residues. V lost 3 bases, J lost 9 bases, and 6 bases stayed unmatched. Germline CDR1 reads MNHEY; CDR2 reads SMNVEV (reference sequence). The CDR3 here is CASSFPSGRAGEQFF. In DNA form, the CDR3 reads TGTGCCAGCAGTTTCCCTAGCGGGAGGGCCGGTGAGCAGTTCTTC.

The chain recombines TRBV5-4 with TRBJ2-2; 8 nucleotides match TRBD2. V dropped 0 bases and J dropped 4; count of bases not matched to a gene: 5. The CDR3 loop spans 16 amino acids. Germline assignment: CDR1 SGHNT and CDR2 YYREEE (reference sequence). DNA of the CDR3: TGTGCCAGCAGCTTGGCCGGGAGGGCCCTCACCGGGGAGCTGTTTTTT. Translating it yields CASSLAGRALTGELFF.

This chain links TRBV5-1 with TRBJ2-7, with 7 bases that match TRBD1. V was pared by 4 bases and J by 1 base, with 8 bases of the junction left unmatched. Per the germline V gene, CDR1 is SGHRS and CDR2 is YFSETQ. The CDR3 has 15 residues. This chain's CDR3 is CASSPRTGSSYEQYF. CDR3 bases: TGCGCCAGCAGCCCGAGGACAGGCTCATCCTACGAGCAGTACTTC.

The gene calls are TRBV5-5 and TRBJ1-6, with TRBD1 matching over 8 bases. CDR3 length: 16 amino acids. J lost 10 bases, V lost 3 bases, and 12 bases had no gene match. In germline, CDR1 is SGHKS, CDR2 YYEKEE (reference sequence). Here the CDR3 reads CASSYYGTGEGSPLHF. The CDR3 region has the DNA TGTGCCAGCAGCTACTACGGGACAGGCGAAGGGTCACCCCTCCACTTT.

CDR3 DNA: TGTGCCAGCAGCCCTACCGGGACAGGGGATAACTATGGCTACACCTTC. This encodes CASSPTGTGDNYGYTF. This chain connects TRBV7-9 to TRBJ1-2; TRBD1 agrees at 10 bases. The ends lost 5 bases at V and 1 base at J; junction bases unmatched: 7. This CDR3 has 16 residues. The germline gives CDR1 SEHNR, CDR2 FQNEAQ (reference sequence).

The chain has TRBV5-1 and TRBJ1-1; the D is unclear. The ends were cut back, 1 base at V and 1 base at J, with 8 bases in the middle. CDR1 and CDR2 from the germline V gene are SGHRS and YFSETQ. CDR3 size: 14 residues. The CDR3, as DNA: TGCGCCAGCAGCTTGAGAGGTGGGAACACTGAAGCTTTCTTT. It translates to CASSLRGGNTEAFF.

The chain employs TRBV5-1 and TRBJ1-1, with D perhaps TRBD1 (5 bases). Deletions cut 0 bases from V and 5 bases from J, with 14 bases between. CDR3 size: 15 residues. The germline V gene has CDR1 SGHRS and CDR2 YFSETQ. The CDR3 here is CASSLAPGLGTEAFF. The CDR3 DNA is TGCGCCAGCAGCTTGGCCCCAGGGCTGGGAACTGAAGCTTTCTTT.

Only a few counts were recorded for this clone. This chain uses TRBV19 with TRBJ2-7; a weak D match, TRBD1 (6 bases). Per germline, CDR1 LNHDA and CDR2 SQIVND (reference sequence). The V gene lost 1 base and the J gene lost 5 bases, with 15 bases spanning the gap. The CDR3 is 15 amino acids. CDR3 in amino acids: CASSIAGQSIDEQYF. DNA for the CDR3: TGTGCCAGTAGTATAGCCGGACAGTCAATCGACGAGCAGTACTTC.

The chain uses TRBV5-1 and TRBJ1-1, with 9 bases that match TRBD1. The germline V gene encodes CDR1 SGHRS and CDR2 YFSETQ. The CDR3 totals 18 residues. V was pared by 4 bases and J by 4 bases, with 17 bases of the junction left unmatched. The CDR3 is CASSPGPRTGVLSTEAFF. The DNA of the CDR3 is TGCGCCAGCAGCCCCGGGCCCAGGACAGGGGTCTTGAGCACTGAAGCTTTCTTT.

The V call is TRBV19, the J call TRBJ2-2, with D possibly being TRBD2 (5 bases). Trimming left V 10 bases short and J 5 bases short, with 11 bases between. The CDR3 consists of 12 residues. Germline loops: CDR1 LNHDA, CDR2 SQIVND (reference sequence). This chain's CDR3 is CAILGGTGELFF. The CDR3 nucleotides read TGTGCCATCCTAGGCGGGACCGGGGAGCTGTTTTTT.

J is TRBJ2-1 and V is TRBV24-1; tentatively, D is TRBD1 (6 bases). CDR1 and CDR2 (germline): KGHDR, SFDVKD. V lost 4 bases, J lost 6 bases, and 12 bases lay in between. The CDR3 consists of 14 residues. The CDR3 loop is CATSDLGTTNEQFF. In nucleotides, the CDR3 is TGTGCCACCAGTGACCTGGGGACAACCAATGAGCAGTTCTTC.

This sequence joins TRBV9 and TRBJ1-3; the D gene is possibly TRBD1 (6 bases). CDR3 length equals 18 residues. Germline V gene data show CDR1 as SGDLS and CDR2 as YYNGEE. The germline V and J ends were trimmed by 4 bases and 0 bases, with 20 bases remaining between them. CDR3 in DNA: TGTGCCAGCAGCCAAACTGGGGGGGGCAGTTACTCTGGAAACACCATATATTTT. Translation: CASSQTGGGSYSGNTIYF.

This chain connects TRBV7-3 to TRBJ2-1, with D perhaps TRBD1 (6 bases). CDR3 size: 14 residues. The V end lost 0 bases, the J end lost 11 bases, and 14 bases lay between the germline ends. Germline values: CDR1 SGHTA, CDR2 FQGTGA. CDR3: CASSLTGAGSKQFF. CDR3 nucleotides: TGTGCCAGCAGCTTAACGGGGGCTGGGTCCAAGCAGTTCTTC.

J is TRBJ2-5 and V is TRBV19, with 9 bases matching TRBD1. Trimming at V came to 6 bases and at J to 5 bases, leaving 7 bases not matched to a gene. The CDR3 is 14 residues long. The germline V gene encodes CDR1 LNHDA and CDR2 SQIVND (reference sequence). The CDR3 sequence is CASRDTGGEETQYF. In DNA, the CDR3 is TGTGCCAGTAGAGACACAGGGGGCGAGGAGACCCAGTACTTC. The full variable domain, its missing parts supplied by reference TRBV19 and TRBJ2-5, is DGGITQSPKYLFRKEGQNVTLSCEQNLNHDAMYWYRQDPGQGLRLIYYSQIVNDFQKGDIAEGYSVSREKKESFPLTVTSAQKNPTAFYLCASRDTGGEETQYFGPGTRLLVL.

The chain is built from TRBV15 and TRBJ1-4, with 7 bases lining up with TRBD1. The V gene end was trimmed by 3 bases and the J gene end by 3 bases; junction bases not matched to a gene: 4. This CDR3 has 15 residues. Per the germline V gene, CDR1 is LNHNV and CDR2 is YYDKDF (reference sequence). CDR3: CATSRDRPSNEKLFF. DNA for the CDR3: TGTGCCACCAGCAGGGACAGGCCCTCTAATGAAAAACTGTTTTTT.